This record looks at one TCR beta chain sequence and its context. The data belong to a study of cytomegalovirus exposure and HLA in healthy donors. Clones were read by immunoSEQ multiplex PCR, and TCRdb kept only the in-frame ones, dropping some. The data hold roughly 200,000 clones, with roughly 77% observed a single time. Sequencing was carried out using PBMCs. The sequence derives from a woman aged 25 to 39 in good health and CMV-seronegative.

CDR3 sequence reads: CASSLAKDGGETQYF. Written as DNA, the CDR3 is TGTGCCAGCAGCTTAGCAAAGGACGGAGGAGAGACCCAGTACTTC. The chain links TRBV7-9 to TRBJ2-5; D may be TRBD2 (5 bases). The V gene's germline CDR1 is SEHNR and CDR2 FQNEAQ (reference sequence). The CDR3 loop spans 15 amino acids. The V end lost 0 bases, the J end lost 4 bases, and 12 bases lay between the germline ends. Supplemented by reference TRBV7-9 and TRBJ2-5, the full variable domain reads DTGVSQNPRHKITKRGQNVTFRCDPISEHNRLYWYRQTLGQGPEFLTYFQNEAQLEKSRLLSDRFSAERPKGSFSTLEIQRTEQGDSAMYLCASSLAKDGGETQYFGPGTRLLVL.